This T cell receptor (beta chain) derives from a study of cytotoxic CD8 clonotypes in ibrutinib-treated CLL. Study-wide context: The group held 10 to 11 relapsed/refractory and about 15 treatment-naive patients, with 17 to 18 IGHV unmutated.

The CDR3 is made up of 17 amino acids. Trimming took off 6 bases at V and 8 bases at J, with 26 bases between the two ends. Germline loops: CDR1 KGHSH, CDR2 LQKENI. Investigators sought sequencing depths of between 1 in 200,000 and 1 in 1 million T cells. Method: immunoSEQ multiplex PCR; TCRdb's copy keeps in-frame clones and lacks some. The data show some 61,000 clones, about two thirds seen once. V and J are TRBV18 and TRBJ1-5; D is possibly TRBD1 (5 bases). The source of this sequence is a human donor with chronic lymphocytic leukemia. Sequenced here: PBMCs, sampled after 12 months of ibrutinib treatment. CDR3 in DNA: TGTGCCAGCTCTCAGATCCCGGGACCAGAGGGGCTAAAGCCCCAGCATTTT. This codes for CASSQIPGPEGLKPQHF.